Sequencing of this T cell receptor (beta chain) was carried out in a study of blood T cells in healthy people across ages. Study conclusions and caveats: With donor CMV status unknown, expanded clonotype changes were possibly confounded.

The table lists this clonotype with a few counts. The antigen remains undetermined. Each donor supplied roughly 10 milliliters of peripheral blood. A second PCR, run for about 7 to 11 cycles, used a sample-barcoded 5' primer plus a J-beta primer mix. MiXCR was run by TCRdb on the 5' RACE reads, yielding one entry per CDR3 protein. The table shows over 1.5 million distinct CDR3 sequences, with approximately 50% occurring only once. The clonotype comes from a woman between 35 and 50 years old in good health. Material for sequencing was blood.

The CDR3 reads CASSYVKGGETQYF. As DNA, the CDR3 is TGTGCCAGCAGTTATGTGAAGGGAGGAGAGACCCAGTACTTC. The chain has TRBV27 and TRBJ2-5, with D possibly TRBD2 on 6 matching bases. CDR3 length: 14 amino acids. CDR1 and CDR2 from the germline V gene are MNHEY and SMNVEV (reference sequence). V dropped 4 bases and J dropped 4 bases, with 13 bases sitting between them.